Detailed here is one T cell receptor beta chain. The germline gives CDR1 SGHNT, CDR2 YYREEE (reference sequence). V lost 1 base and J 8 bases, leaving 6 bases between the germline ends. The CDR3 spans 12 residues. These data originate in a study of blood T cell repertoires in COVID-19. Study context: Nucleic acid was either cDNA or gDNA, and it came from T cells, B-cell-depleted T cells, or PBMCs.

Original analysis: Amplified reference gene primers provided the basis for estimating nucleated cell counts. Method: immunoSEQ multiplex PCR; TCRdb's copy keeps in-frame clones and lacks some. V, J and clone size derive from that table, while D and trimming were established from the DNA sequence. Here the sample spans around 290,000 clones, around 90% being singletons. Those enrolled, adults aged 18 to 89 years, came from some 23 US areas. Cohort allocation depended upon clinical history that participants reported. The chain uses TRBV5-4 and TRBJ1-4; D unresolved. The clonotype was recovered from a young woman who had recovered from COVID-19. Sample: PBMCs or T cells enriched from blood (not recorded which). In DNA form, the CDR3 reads TGTGCCAGCAGCTTGCGAAGCGAAAAACTGTTTTTT. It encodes CASSLRSEKLFF.